Listed below are T cell receptor beta chains from one sample, sequenced in a study of beta chain features in type 1 diabetes. Here immunoSEQ multiplex PCR was the method, and the copy in TCRdb shows in-frame clones only, minus some. Here the sample spans under 400,000 clones, 12% to 15% being singletons. The specimen sequenced was central memory CD4+ T cells from blood. These TCRs come from a young man in good health. The CDR3 runs from the conserved cysteine through the conserved F or W. Fields, in order: V gene, J gene, CDR3 protein.

v_call: TRBV9
j_call: TRBJ1-1
cdr3_aa: CASSVAVNTEAFF

v_call: TRBV4-2
j_call: TRBJ1-1
cdr3_aa: CASSQELRGNTEAFF

v_call: TRBV6-1
j_call: TRBJ2-5
cdr3_aa: CASSNSGVETQYF

v_call: TRBV7-2
j_call: TRBJ2-5
cdr3_aa: CASSQDGGPEETQYF

v_call: TRBV6-1
j_call: TRBJ2-1
cdr3_aa: CASKNGQRNNEQFF

v_call: TRBV7-2
j_call: TRBJ2-3
cdr3_aa: CASSQLAGGGTDTQYF

v_call: TRBV5-5
j_call: TRBJ2-5
cdr3_aa: CASSSGMQETQYF

v_call: TRBV9
j_call: TRBJ2-1
cdr3_aa: CASSVGQGSYNEQFF

v_call: TRBV4-2
j_call: TRBJ2-4
cdr3_aa: CASSPEGAAKNIQYF

v_call: TRBV5-4
j_call: TRBJ1-2
cdr3_aa: CASSGTLEDYGYTF

v_call: TRBV19
j_call: TRBJ2-1
cdr3_aa: CASRFGQLADEQFF

v_call: TRBV4-2
j_call: TRBJ2-3
cdr3_aa: CASSQELAGTNTQYF

v_call: TRBV6-5
j_call: TRBJ2-2
cdr3_aa: CATSRRDVDTGELFF

v_call: TRBV5-4
j_call: TRBJ1-1
cdr3_aa: CASSPDPGRTNTEAFF

v_call: TRBV5-1
j_call: TRBJ2-3
cdr3_aa: CASSLGVVGTDTQYF

v_call: TRBV7-2
j_call: TRBJ1-5
cdr3_aa: CASSQRGGRPQHF

v_call: TRBV2
j_call: TRBJ1-5
cdr3_aa: CASSEGPWNQPQHF

v_call: TRBV5-4
j_call: TRBJ2-3
cdr3_aa: CASSSRQGRGDTQYF

v_call: TRBV27
j_call: TRBJ1-2
cdr3_aa: CASSLRFKYQGAYGYTF

v_call: TRBV10-3
j_call: TRBJ2-2
cdr3_aa: CARSEGPPQGWELFF

v_call: TRBV6-6
j_call: TRBJ2-1
cdr3_aa: CASSPGTYNEQFF

v_call: TRBV4-1
j_call: TRBJ2-1
cdr3_aa: CASSQDITSSWNGQFF

v_call: TRBV7-2
j_call: TRBJ2-1
cdr3_aa: CASSPQAALSYNEQFF

v_call: TRBV7-2
j_call: TRBJ2-7
cdr3_aa: CASSVGHQSHEQYF

v_call: TRBV6-6
j_call: TRBJ2-2
cdr3_aa: CASSYSRGELFF

v_call: TRBV7-8
j_call: TRBJ1-6
cdr3_aa: CASSLSGQGSYNSPLHF

v_call: TRBV11-2
j_call: TRBJ2-3
cdr3_aa: CASSPRRGFSTDTQYF

v_call: TRBV6-5
j_call: TRBJ1-1
cdr3_aa: CASSAEVNTEAFF

v_call: TRBV11-2
j_call: TRBJ2-3
cdr3_aa: CASSPIGGGVDTQYF

v_call: TRBV11-3
j_call: TRBJ2-1
cdr3_aa: CASNTRVTSGRNEQFF

v_call: TRBV6-5
j_call: TRBJ2-7
cdr3_aa: CASRPSGGLYEQYF

v_call: TRBV7-3
j_call: TRBJ2-1
cdr3_aa: CASSRVGGGTANEQFF

v_call: TRBV7-7
j_call: TRBJ2-1
cdr3_aa: CASSFGGTGKNEQFF

v_call: TRBV6-6
j_call: TRBJ1-5
cdr3_aa: CASSYREKPQHF

v_call: TRBV5-4
j_call: TRBJ2-3
cdr3_aa: CASSLDRVTDTQYF

v_call: TRBV5-1
j_call: TRBJ2-5
cdr3_aa: CASSLGDAAATQYF

v_call: TRBV5-4
j_call: TRBJ1-4
cdr3_aa: CASSLGFEEKLFF

v_call: TRBV7-9
j_call: TRBJ1-1
cdr3_aa: CASRGQGGEGTEAFF

v_call: TRBV6-6
j_call: TRBJ2-6
cdr3_aa: CASSSNRVSGANVLTF

v_call: TRBV5-4
j_call: TRBJ1-2
cdr3_aa: CASSLDSSNYGYTF

v_call: TRBV29-1
j_call: TRBJ1-1
cdr3_aa: CSVHGGGTEAFF

v_call: TRBV4-1
j_call: TRBJ1-5
cdr3_aa: CASSQDPGMNNQPQHF

v_call: TRBV27
j_call: TRBJ1-5
cdr3_aa: CASSNQGSAGHQPQHF

v_call: TRBV1
j_call: TRBJ1-3
cdr3_aa: CTSSPEQGVSGNTIYF

v_call: TRBV20-1
j_call: TRBJ1-2
cdr3_aa: CRGQGIYGYTF

v_call: TRBV6-1
j_call: TRBJ1-2
cdr3_aa: CASSGRMGYGYTF

v_call: TRBV9
j_call: TRBJ1-2
cdr3_aa: CASSDRASDTF

v_call: TRBV5-1
j_call: TRBJ2-5
cdr3_aa: CASSQLGETQYF

v_call: TRBV11-3
j_call: TRBJ1-1
cdr3_aa: CASSLAPSGTEAFF

v_call: TRBV11-2
j_call: TRBJ2-3
cdr3_aa: CASSFRGQSTDTQYF

v_call: TRBV19
j_call: TRBJ2-4
cdr3_aa: CASMGGRSSIQYF